This entry features one T cell receptor beta chain sequence. Its matching antigen is unknown. A universal primer site came from template switching; cDNA carried unique molecular identifiers. MiXCR was run by TCRdb on the 5' RACE reads, yielding one entry per CDR3 protein. This sample carries 200,000 to 250,000 distinct CDR3 sequences, about 7.5% of them seen once, and the ten largest clones take less than 6.5%. These data are taken from a study of identical twins. Study-level findings and limits: The study found weaker excess twin sharing in beta out-of-frame sequences. It was possible that invariant MAIT and iNKT cells partly confounded the zero-insertion analyses.

Trimming pared 9 bases from V and 0 bases from J, leaving 10 bases between. CDR1 and CDR2 (germline): KGHDR, SFDVKD. This CDR3 spans 14 amino acids. This same sample was also part of a study on yellow fever vaccine responses in identical twins.

The clonotype originates from a woman younger than 30 in good health. V gene TRBV24-1 combines with J gene TRBJ2-2; D remains unclear. Input material: CD8+ T cells sorted from blood. DNA for the CDR3: TGTGCCACCGAAGCGCTGCCGAACACCGGGGAGCTGTTTTTT. As protein: CATEALPNTGELFF.